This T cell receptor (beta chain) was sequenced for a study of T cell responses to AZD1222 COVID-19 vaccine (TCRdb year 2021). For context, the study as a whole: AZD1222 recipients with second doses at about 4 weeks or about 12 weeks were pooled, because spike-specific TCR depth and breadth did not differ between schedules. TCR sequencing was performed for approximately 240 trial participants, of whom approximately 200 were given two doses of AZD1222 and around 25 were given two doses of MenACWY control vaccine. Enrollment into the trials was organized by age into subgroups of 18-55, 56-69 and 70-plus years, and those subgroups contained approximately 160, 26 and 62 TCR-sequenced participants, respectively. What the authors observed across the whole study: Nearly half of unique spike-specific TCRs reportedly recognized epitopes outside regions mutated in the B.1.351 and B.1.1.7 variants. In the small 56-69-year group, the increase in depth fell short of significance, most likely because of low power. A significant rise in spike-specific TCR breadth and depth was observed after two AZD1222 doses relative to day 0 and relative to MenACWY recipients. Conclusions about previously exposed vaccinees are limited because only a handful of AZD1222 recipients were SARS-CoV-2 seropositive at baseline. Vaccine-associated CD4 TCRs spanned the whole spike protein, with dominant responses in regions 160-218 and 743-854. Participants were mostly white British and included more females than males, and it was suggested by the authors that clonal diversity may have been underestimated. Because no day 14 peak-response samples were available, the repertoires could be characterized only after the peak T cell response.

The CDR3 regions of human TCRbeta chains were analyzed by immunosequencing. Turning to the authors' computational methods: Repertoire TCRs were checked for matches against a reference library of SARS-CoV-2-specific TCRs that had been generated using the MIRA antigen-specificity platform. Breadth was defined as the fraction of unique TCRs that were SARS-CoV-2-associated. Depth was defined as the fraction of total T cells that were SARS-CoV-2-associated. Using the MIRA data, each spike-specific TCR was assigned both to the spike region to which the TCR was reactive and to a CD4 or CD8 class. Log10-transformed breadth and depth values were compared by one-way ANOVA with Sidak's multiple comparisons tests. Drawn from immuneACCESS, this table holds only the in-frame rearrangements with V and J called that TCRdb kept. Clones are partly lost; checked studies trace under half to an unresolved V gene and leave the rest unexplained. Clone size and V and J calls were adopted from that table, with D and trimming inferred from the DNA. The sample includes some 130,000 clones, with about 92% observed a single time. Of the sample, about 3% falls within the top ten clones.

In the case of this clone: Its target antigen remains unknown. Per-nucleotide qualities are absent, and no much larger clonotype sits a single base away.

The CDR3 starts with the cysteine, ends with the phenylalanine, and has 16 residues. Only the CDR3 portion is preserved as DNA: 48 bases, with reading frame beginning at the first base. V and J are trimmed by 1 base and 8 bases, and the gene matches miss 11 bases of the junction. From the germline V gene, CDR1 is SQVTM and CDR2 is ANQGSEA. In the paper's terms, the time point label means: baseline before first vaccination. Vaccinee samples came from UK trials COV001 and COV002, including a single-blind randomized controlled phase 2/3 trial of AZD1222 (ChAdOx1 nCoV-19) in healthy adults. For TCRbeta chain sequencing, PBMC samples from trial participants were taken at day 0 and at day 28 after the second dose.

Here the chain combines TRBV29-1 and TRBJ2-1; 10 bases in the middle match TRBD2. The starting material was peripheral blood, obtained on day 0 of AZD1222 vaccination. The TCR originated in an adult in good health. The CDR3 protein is CSVEVASSGSMDEQFF. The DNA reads TGCAGCGTTGAAGTAGCGTCTAGCGGGAGTATGGATGAGCAGTTCTTC.